The sequence of this T cell receptor beta chain was determined in a study of T cells in Graves' hyperthyroidism and ophthalmopathy. TCR beta CDR3 region amplification was performed from RNA transcripts. The HTBI primer set was used in a first-round RT-PCR of the TCR CDR3. TCRdb fed the multiplex PCR reads into MiXCR, producing one record per CDR3 protein. This table holds 600,000 or so distinct CDR3 sequences, about a sixth found once. This clonotype was detected ten times or more. Germline values: CDR1 MNHNS, CDR2 SASEGT. There are 14 residues in the CDR3. V was pared by 11 bases and J by 5 bases, with 18 bases between.

Sequenced input: blood. The receptor was isolated from a young woman with Graves' hyperthyroidism. The chain links TRBV6-1 to TRBJ2-2; a possible D gene is TRBD1 (5 bases). The CDR3 region is CAGRDTTETGELFF. In DNA form, the CDR3 reads TGTGCCGGAAGAGACACGACAGAAACCGGGGAGCTGTTTTTT.